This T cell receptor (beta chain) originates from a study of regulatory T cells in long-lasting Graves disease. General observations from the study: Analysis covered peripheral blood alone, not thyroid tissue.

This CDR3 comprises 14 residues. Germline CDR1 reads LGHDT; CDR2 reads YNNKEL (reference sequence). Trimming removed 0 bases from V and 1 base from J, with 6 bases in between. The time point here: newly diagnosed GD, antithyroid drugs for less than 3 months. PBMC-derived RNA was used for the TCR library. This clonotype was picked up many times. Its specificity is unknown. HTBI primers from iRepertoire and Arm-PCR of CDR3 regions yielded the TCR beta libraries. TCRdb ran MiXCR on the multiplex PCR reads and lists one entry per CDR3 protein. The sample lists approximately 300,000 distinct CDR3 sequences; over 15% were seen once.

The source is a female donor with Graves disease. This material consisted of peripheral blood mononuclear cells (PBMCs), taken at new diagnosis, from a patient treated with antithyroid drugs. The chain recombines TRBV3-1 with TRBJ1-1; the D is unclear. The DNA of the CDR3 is TGTGCCAGCAGCCAAGAGAGGGCGAACACTGAAGCTTTCTTT. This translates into CASSQERANTEAFF.